The 22 T cell receptor beta chains presented below share a single source sample, sequenced in a study of Graves' ophthalmopathy and Graves' hyperthyroidism. Amplified TCR beta CDR3 regions were obtained using RNA transcripts as template. HTBI-primed first-round RT-PCR preceded second-round multiplex PCR. Using its own MiXCR run on the multiplex PCR reads, TCRdb lists one record per CDR3 protein. The sample carries approximately 640,000 distinct CDR3 sequences, about two fifths recorded once. What was sequenced was peripheral blood. These receptors were taken from an adult man with Graves' ophthalmopathy.

The chain has TRBV15 and TRBJ2-5, with D perhaps matching TRBD2 (5 bases). Germline CDR1 and CDR2: LNHNV and YYDKDF (reference sequence). This CDR3 is built from 13 residues. Trimming removed 0 bases from V and 13 bases from J, with 15 bases in between. The CDR3 nucleotides read TGTGCCACCAGCAGAGATCTTGCGGGTGCTCTGTACTTC. Translation gives CATSRDLAGALYF.

There are many counts of this clonotype. The chain has TRBV10-3 and TRBJ2-7; 7 positions agree with TRBD1. This CDR3 spans 14 amino acids. Germline V gene data show CDR1 as ENHRY and CDR2 as SYGVKD. V shed 10 bases and J 0 bases; nucleotides not matched to a gene: 9. CDR3: CASERTGVSYEQYF. The CDR3 DNA follows: TGTGCCAGTGAACGGACAGGCGTCTCCTACGAGCAGTACTTC.

There are many counts of this clonotype. This chain joins TRBV4-3 and TRBJ2-7; 7 bases align to TRBD1. V was clipped by 3 bases and J by 4 bases; unmatched bases: 3. The length of the CDR3 is 13 residues. Germline V CDR1 and CDR2: LGHNA, YSLEER. CDR3: CASSQGQPYEQYF. CDR3 in DNA: TGCGCCAGCAGCCAGGGACAGCCATACGAGCAGTACTTC.

This clonotype showed up many times. The rearrangement links TRBV7-9 to TRBJ2-2; D unclear. CDR1 is SEHNR and CDR2 is FQNEAQ in the germline V gene (reference sequence). The ends were cut back, 1 base at V and 6 bases at J, with 6 bases in the middle. The CDR3 runs 13 residues. CDR3 coding DNA: TGTGCCAGCAGCTTAGTGGTCGCCGGGGAGCTGTTTTTT. This gives the protein CASSLVVAGELFF.

A word on this clonotype: A clone one base away is much larger, so this may be a read error. CDR3 loop: CIARGGDRANSPLHF. DNA of the CDR3: TGCATTGCTAGAGGGGGGGACAGGGCCAATTCACCCCTCCACTTT. The gene calls are TRBV20-1 and TRBJ1-6; 9 positions agree with TRBD1. The germline gives CDR1 DFQATT, CDR2 SNEGSKA (reference sequence). This CDR3 has 15 amino acids.

The chain couples TRBV7-6 to TRBJ2-7; maybe TRBD2 (7 bases). V lost 1 base and J 0 bases, leaving 16 bases between the germline ends. Per the germline V gene, CDR1 is SGHVS and CDR2 is FNYEAQ. CDR3 length: 17 residues. CDR3 loop: CASSLGGRGSISYEQYF. The CDR3 region has the DNA TGTGCCAGCAGCTTAGGGGGGAGGGGGTCGATCTCCTACGAGCAGTACTTC.

The CDR3 here is CASSSTGTGHTLGYTF. The CDR3 coding sequence is TGTGCCAGCAGTAGTACCGGGACAGGGCATACTTTAGGCTACACCTTC. This rearrangement joins TRBV7-9 to TRBJ1-2; 9 nucleotides agree with TRBD1. With 6 bases clipped from V and 8 bases from J, the junction kept 16 bases outside the gene matches. Germline CDR1 SEHNR, CDR2 FQNEAQ (reference sequence). This CDR3 region has 16 residues.

In its sample, this clonotype was seen many times. The genes are TRBV19 and TRBJ1-1, with unresolved D. The V gene's germline CDR1 is LNHDA and CDR2 SQIVND (reference sequence). The CDR3 runs 13 residues. V dropped 5 bases and J dropped 4 bases, with 11 bases sitting between them. CDR3 nucleotide sequence: TGTGCCAGTAGTCCGACCTCGGTCACTGAAGCTTTCTTT. Amino acids: CASSPTSVTEAFF.

This clonotype showed up many times. V usage is TRBV20-1 and J usage is TRBJ1-3; a possible D gene is TRBD1 (5 bases). V was cut by 5 bases and J by 2 bases, with 10 bases left in between. The CDR3 runs to 13 residues. In germline, CDR1 is DFQATT, CDR2 SNEGSKA (reference sequence). CDR3 coding DNA: TGCAGTGCTCAGGGTGGTGCTGGAAACACCATATATTTT. Translation gives CSAQGGAGNTIYF.

This clonotype was observed a handful of times. The chain is built from TRBV18 and TRBJ2-5; no definite D call. Germline-derived CDR1 and CDR2 are KGHSH and LQKENI. The ends were cut back, 2 bases at V and 0 bases at J, with 4 bases in the middle. CDR3 size: 13 residues. For the CDR3, the DNA is TGTGCCAGCTCACCATTGAACCAAGAGACCCAGTACTTC. Amino acids: CASSPLNQETQYF. Complete variable domain (other parts from reference TRBV18 and TRBJ2-5): NAGVMQNPRHLVRRRGQEARLRCSPMKGHSHVYWYRQLPEEGLKFMVYLQKENIIDESGMPKERFSAEFPKEGPSILRIQQVVRGDSAAYFCASSPLNQETQYFGPGTRLLVL.

This clonotype was seen a handful of times. The J gene is TRBJ2-7, the V gene TRBV20-1, with a tentative D call TRBD1 (6 bases). CDR1 is DFQATT, CDR2 SNEGSKA, per germline (reference sequence). Trimming took off 2 bases at V and 0 bases at J, with 14 bases between the two ends. This CDR3 region has 15 residues. The CDR3 DNA reads TGCAGTGCTAGACCCCGCAGGGGTCCCTCCTACGAGCAGTACTTC. Protein sequence: CSARPRRGPSYEQYF.

Ten or more counts support this clonotype. The chain joins TRBV7-9 to TRBJ2-7; D is unclear. CDR1 is SEHNR and CDR2 is FQNEAQ in the germline V gene (reference sequence). The CDR3 covers 11 residues. V gave up 1 base and J gave up 7 bases, with 5 bases separating them. As DNA, the CDR3 is TGTGCCAGCAGCTTAGGAAGGGAGCAGTACTTC. This encodes CASSLGREQYF.

This clonotype was seen ten or more times. An end of the junction differs from the germline gene, which may be a read error. The V call is TRBV10-2, the J call TRBJ1-5; 7 bases line up with TRBD1. Germline lookup yields CDR1 WSHSY and CDR2 SAAADI. There are 14 residues in the CDR3. The CDR3 DNA follows: TGTGCCAGCAGTCGAGACAGGGGCAATCAGCCCCAGCATTTT. This gives the protein CASSRDRGNQPQHF.

As regards this clonotype: This could be a read error, since a much larger clone is one nucleotide away. In DNA form, the CDR3 reads TGTGCCAGCAGCTCCCTCCCACCGGGACAGGAAGTTCAGCCCCAGCATTTT. Its translation is CASSSLPPGQEVQPQHF. V usage is TRBV7-8 and J usage is TRBJ1-5; 8 bases fit TRBD1. This CDR3 is built from 17 residues. With 4 bases clipped from V and 6 bases from J, the junction kept 14 bases outside the gene matches. Looked up from germline, CDR1 is SGHVS and CDR2 is FQNEAQ.

The chain is built from TRBV15 and TRBJ2-7; D is uncertain. The CDR3 extends over 12 amino acids. CDR1 LNHNV and CDR2 YYDKDF come from the germline V gene (reference sequence). The ends were cut back, 4 bases at V and 7 bases at J, with 11 bases in the middle. Written as DNA, the CDR3 is TGTGCCACCAGCACCTCCTACAATGAGCAGTACTTC. It specifies CATSTSYNEQYF.

This clonotype has ten or more counts. The V and J genes are TRBV20-1 and TRBJ1-1; no definite D call. CDR1 is DFQATT and CDR2 is SNEGSKA in the germline V gene (reference sequence). The V end was cut by 2 bases, the J end by 3 bases, with 7 bases between. This CDR3 comprises 12 residues. CDR3 nucleotide sequence: TGCAGTGCTAGAAAACGGGACACTGAAGCTTTCTTT. As protein: CSARKRDTEAFF.

This clonotype came up many times. The rearrangement links TRBV24-1 to TRBJ2-5, with D maybe TRBD1 (6 bases). The CDR3 runs 15 residues. Germline V gives CDR1 KGHDR, CDR2 SFDVKD. V was shortened by 4 bases and J by 3 bases, with 14 bases between the two germline ends. Written as DNA, the CDR3 is TGTGCCACCAGTGAACCGGGACACAAAAAAGAGACCCAGTACTTC. This codes for CATSEPGHKKETQYF.

CDR3 region: CASSQERRPNQPQHF. Written as DNA, the CDR3 is TGTGCCAGCAGCCAAGAGCGCCGACCCAATCAGCCCCAGCATTTT. The genes are TRBV4-2 and TRBJ1-5; D is ambiguous. CDR1 LGHNA and CDR2 YNFKEQ come from the germline V gene. Deletions cut 0 bases from V and 3 bases from J, with 9 bases between. The CDR3 length is 15 residues.

V usage is TRBV10-3 and J usage is TRBJ2-7, with D possibly being TRBD1 (5 bases). Germline V gives CDR1 ENHRY, CDR2 SYGVKD. Trimming stripped 6 bases from V and 2 bases from J, with 8 bases between. CDR3 size: 12 residues. CDR3 bases: TGTGCCATCAGGGACACCGCCTACGAGCAGTACTTC. Its translation: CAIRDTAYEQYF.

Many counts were recorded for this clonotype. The rearrangement uses TRBV9 and TRBJ1-5; 9 bases map to TRBD1. CDR1 SGDLS and CDR2 YYNGEE come from the germline V gene. The trim removed 4 bases at V and 1 base at J, leaving 3 bases unmatched. This CDR3 region has 15 residues. CDR3 DNA: TGTGCCAGCAGCAGAGGACAGGGGAGCAATCAGCCCCAGCATTTT. Amino acid sequence: CASSRGQGSNQPQHF.

The CDR3 DNA sequence: TGTGCCAGCAGCCCCAACCGGGGCACCTACTACGAGCAGTACTTC. This encodes CASSPNRGTYYEQYF. The chain recombines TRBV11-2 with TRBJ2-7; possibly TRBD1 or TRBD2 for D (5 bases each). The CDR3 runs to 15 residues. Germline-derived CDR1 and CDR2 are SGHAT and FQNNGV. Trimming removed 5 bases from V and 3 bases from J, with 17 bases in between.

In the case of this clonotype: A much larger clone sits a single nucleotide away, making a read error possible. The chain is built from TRBV9 and TRBJ1-6; D not certain. V was pared by 1 base and J by 8 bases, with 10 bases between. The CDR3 is 14 amino acids. Germline loops: CDR1 SGDLS, CDR2 YYNGEE. CDR3 loop: CASSVQHQDSPLHF. The CDR3 DNA is TGTGCCAGCAGCGTACAACATCAGGATTCACCCCTCCACTTT.